This TCR beta chain originates from a study of T cells after yellow fever vaccination. For the study at large: SMART-Seq v4 Ultra Low Input served to prepare low-cell-number fractions.

It was through 5'RACE template switching that TCR cDNA was made, with a universal primer site and UMIs added. Via MiXCR, TCRdb re-called the 5' RACE reads, giving one row per CDR3 protein. The top ten clones hold 13% to 15% of a sample with 450,000 to 550,000 distinct CDR3 sequences, over 15% of them seen once. Findings and caveats of the study: The booster response re-showed most primary clones: around 97% CD4, almost 90% CD8. Weaker, the secondary response had a peak occurring faster, on day 5 versus 15.

CDR1 is DFQATT, CDR2 SNEGSKA, per germline (reference sequence). The V end was cut by 7 bases, the J end by 9 bases, with 16 bases between. The CDR3 is 12 amino acids. Only a few counts were recorded for this clonotype. Its antigen is not identified. This receptor was obtained from a man younger than 40 who received the YFV17D yellow fever vaccine. The chain links TRBV20-1 to TRBJ1-3; a weak D match, TRBD1 (5 bases). This specimen consisted of PBMCs, obtained 15 days after the yellow fever booster vaccination. This chain's CDR3 is CSGGEGYGTIYF. DNA of the CDR3: TGCAGTGGAGGGGAGGGGTACGGCACCATATATTTT.